This T cell receptor (beta chain) was identified in a study of glioma-infiltrating T cells (dated by TCRdb to the mid-2010s). Study-wide context: Sequencing of TCR alpha- and beta-chain repertoires was performed on glioma tissue, on non-neoplastic brain tissue, and on matched peripheral blood mononuclear cells. To gauge divergence between tissue and blood T-cell populations, every tissue-infiltrating repertoire was compared against the peripheral blood repertoire from the same patient. Three low-grade glioma patients, roughly 8 primary glioblastoma patients, and three non-glioma patients who contributed non-neoplastic brain tissue made up the paired cohort. Study-wide conclusions, independent of this receptor: VJ-independent divergence between tissue and blood was lower than expected in non-neoplastic patients but higher than expected in all gliomas, particularly low-grade gliomas. Group comparisons rested on small numbers: three non-neoplastic, three low-grade glioma and seven or eight glioblastoma patients. Only a very small number of CDR3 sequences turned up in both tissue and blood, a result put down to high CDR3 diversity combined with limited sampling.

The germline V gene (reference sequence) gives CDR1 as MNHEY and CDR2 as SMNVEV. Trimming at the junction amounts to 0 bases on V and 8 bases on J, and the germline ends lie 13 bases apart. The CDR3 contains 14 residues, cysteine and phenylalanine counted. The read is trimmed to its CDR3 DNA, 42 bases read in frame from base 1. TCR alpha and beta CDR3 regions were amplified with the iRepertoire nested amplicon-rescue multiplex PCR (arm-PCR) platform from RNA. The input for one-step reverse transcription and amplification was roughly 100-450 ng of either tissue mRNA or PBMC total RNA. After bead purification, a secondary multiplex PCR added Illumina adapters, and libraries were gel-purified between 200 and 400 bp. The libraries contained internal 6-nucleotide barcodes that were used for demultiplexing. Sequencing of libraries was performed on an Illumina MiSeq with 2x220 or 2x250 nucleotide paired-end reads. Per the authors' processing: Paired reads were merged using FLASH 1.2.11 and aligned with BWA-MEM to the GRCh37 human genome, and TRA and TRB reads were then extracted. An IMGT-derived reference of cassette sequences and CDR3 motifs, with pseudogenes included, was used for V and J assignment. Reads were translated in three frames, and productive CDR3s were defined by a C…FGXG motif without stop codons. A clonotype was defined as a unique combination of a V-J cassette pair and a CDR3 amino acid sequence. Reads were filtered by Hamming distance, with the threshold set by the sequence error rate of each sample in mapped regions. TCRdb passed the public sequencing reads through fastp at Q25 and MiXCR, retaining productive beta sequences. Rows with one shared CDR3 protein collapse into an entry with the most common genes and DNA. What appears here as the V and J calls and clone size reflects TCRdb's work, not the paper's. This sample gives 150,000 to 200,000 distinct CDR3 sequences in total; roughly two fifths of them show up just once. 5% to 5.5% of the sample lies in the top ten.

As for this clonotype: What antigen it recognizes has not been identified. It has no much larger one-base neighbor in the sample; base qualities were not kept.

The chain couples TRBV27 to TRBJ2-5; no confident D gene assignment can be made. The source is a human donor with low-grade glioma or glioblastoma, undergoing nonglioma brain surgery, or in good health (not recorded which). Sequenced sample: glioma tissue, nonneoplastic brain tissue, or PBMCs (not recorded which). The nucleotide sequence reads as follows: TGTGCCAGCAGTTTATCGGTTATGGGTGATACCCAGTACTTC. Its protein is CASSLSVMGDTQYF.